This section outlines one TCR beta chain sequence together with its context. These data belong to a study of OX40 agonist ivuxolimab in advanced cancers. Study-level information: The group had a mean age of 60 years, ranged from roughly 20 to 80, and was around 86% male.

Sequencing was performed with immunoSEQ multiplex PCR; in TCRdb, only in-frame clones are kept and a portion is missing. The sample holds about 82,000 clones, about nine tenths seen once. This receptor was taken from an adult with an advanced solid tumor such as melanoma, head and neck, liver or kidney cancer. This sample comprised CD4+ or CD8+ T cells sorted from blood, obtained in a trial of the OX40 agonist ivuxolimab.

This CDR3 reads CSGQTGGSGGTQYF. In nucleotides, the CDR3 is TGCAGCGGCCAGACAGGGGGCTCGGGGGGGACCCAGTACTTC. V is TRBV29-1 and J is TRBJ2-5; 10 nucleotides agree with TRBD1. Germline V gene lookup returns CDR1 SQVTM and CDR2 ANQGSEA. CDR3 size: 14 residues. The ends lost 7 bases at V and 7 bases at J; junction bases unmatched: 12.